This T cell receptor (beta chain) was retrieved from a study of T cells in women clearing cervical HPV infection. For the study at large: Cases were women with histologically confirmed HPV16-related CIN3 or worse, including a couple of invasive cancers. HLA type stays a possible confounder, typing being limited. Overall study results and limits: Cases and controls were distinguished at AUC 0.83 by richness and V genes. CIN3+ cases had significantly higher TCR richness than controls; evenness did not differ.

Profiling relied on immunoSEQ multiplex PCR, and the TCRdb table lists in-frame clones only, not all of them. Its table records 30,000 to 45,000 clones. V trimming: 5 bases; J trimming: 5 bases; junction bases outside the gene matches: 10. The CDR3 sequence is 14 residues long. Germline lookup yields CDR1 SQVTM and CDR2 ANQGSEA. With regard to this clone: Its matching antigen is unknown. The read stops 3 residues short of the end of the CDR3; the missing end is completed from the germline J gene.

Sample: blood buffy coat. J is TRBJ2-5 and V is TRBV29-1, with 8 bases matching TRBD1. The receptor comes from a woman aged 18-69 years with a cervical HPV16 infection that either progressed to CIN3+ or cleared (not recorded which). The CDR3 bases that were read are TGCAGCGTTTCGACCGGGACAGGTCAGGAGACC. Protein product: CSVSTGTGQET. The whole CDR3 protein reads CSVSTGTGQETQYF.